The 28 T cell receptor beta chains reported below all come from one sample, sequenced in a study of beta chain features in type 1 diabetes. Findings of the study overall: TCRB CDR3s were moderately but significantly shorter in Type 1 diabetes patients in all four CD4+ subsets.

No antigen has been assigned to these receptors. Expressed TCRB transcripts were sequenced, since all the RNA that had been isolated was reverse transcribed. The method was immunoSEQ multiplex PCR; TCRdb's version includes in-frame clones alone and lacks a portion of them. The data hold hundreds of thousands of clones, with over 12% observed a single time. Material for sequencing was naive CD4+ T cells from blood. Source of these receptors: a man aged 18 to 29 with type 1 diabetes.

This clone was picked up a small number of times. This chain joins TRBV18 and TRBJ2-1; D gene ambiguous. The germline V gene has CDR1 KGHSH and CDR2 LQKENI. This CDR3 has 16 amino acids. V lost 2 bases, J lost 6 bases, and 17 bases lay in between. The CDR3, as DNA: TGTGCCAGCTCACCAAATCTTTCCAGGACGGGCAATGAGCAGTTCTTC. Translating gives CASSPNLSRTGNEQFF.

This clone was seen only a few times. The J gene is TRBJ2-7, the V gene TRBV7-9, with D perhaps TRBD2 (6 bases). CDR3 size: 18 residues. V was clipped by 3 bases and J by 3 bases, with 24 bases between them. The germline gives CDR1 SEHNR, CDR2 FQNEAQ (reference sequence). CDR3 nucleotide sequence: TGTGCCAGCAGCTTGTGGGTCGGAGGGCAGTTACTCAACTACGAGCAGTACTTC. This translates into CASSLWVGGQLLNYEQYF.

The chain employs TRBV5-4 and TRBJ2-5; TRBD1 agrees at 9 bases. Germline lookup yields CDR1 SGHNT and CDR2 YYREEE (reference sequence). V lost 4 bases, J lost 2 bases, and 3 bases stayed unmatched. CDR3 length: 14 amino acids. CDR3 sequence: CASSPGTGQETQYF. CDR3 in DNA: TGTGCCAGCAGCCCGGGGACAGGGCAAGAGACCCAGTACTTC.

This rearrangement joins TRBV9 to TRBJ2-7; TRBD2 aligns across 8 bases. V lost 7 bases and J lost 4; bases outside the gene matches: 7. This CDR3 has 13 residues. CDR1 is SGDLS and CDR2 is YYNGEE in the germline V gene. This chain's CDR3 is CASDWRGRYEQYF. DNA of the CDR3: TGTGCCAGCGATTGGCGCGGGAGGTACGAGCAGTACTTC.

This CDR3 reads CASSQSRGGYNEQFF. DNA for the CDR3: TGTGCCAGCAGCCAGAGCCGGGGGGGATACAATGAGCAGTTCTTC. J is TRBJ2-1 and V is TRBV11-2, with 8 bases identical to TRBD2. The CDR3 length is 15 residues. The germline CDR1 and CDR2 sequences are SGHAT and FQNNGV. V gave up 5 bases and J gave up 4 bases; unmatched junction bases: 7.

This rearrangement joins TRBV7-9 to TRBJ2-2; a weak D match, TRBD2 (5 bases). The CDR3 totals 13 residues. Germline CDR1 and CDR2: SEHNR and FQNEAQ (reference sequence). Trimming removed 2 bases at V and 5 bases at J, with 6 bases between. CDR3 sequence reads: CASSLWETGELFF. CDR3 bases: TGTGCCAGCAGCTTATGGGAGACCGGGGAGCTGTTTTTT.

The J gene is TRBJ2-6, the V gene TRBV7-8; a weak D match, TRBD1 (7 bases). This CDR3 has 19 amino acids. The germline V gene has CDR1 SGHVS and CDR2 FQNEAQ. Deletions cut 2 bases from V and 0 bases from J, with 17 bases between. The CDR3 nucleotides are TGTGCCAGCAGCTTACCCTTGGAGGGGGCCAACTCTGGGGCCAACGTCCTGACTTTC. Amino acids: CASSLPLEGANSGANVLTF.

This clone was detected a few times. The J gene is TRBJ2-1, the V gene TRBV27, with 10 bases that match TRBD2. Losses at the gene ends were 5 bases for V and 4 bases for J; bases not matched to a gene: 14. Germline CDR1 is MNHEY and CDR2 is SMNVEV (reference sequence). CDR3 length: 18 amino acids. CDR3 bases: TGTGCCAGCAGTCTCCTGACTAGCGGGCTTCAGGGTTACAATGAGCAGTTCTTC. Protein product: CASSLLTSGLQGYNEQFF.

This chain uses TRBV5-1 with TRBJ2-3; D tentatively fits TRBD1 or TRBD2 (5 bases each). This CDR3 spans 16 amino acids. Germline values: CDR1 SGHRS, CDR2 YFSETQ. The V end lost 4 bases, the J end lost 2 bases, and 17 bases lay between the germline ends. DNA of the CDR3: TGCGCCAGCAGCGCGACCTGGGGACCATCCACAGATACGCAGTATTTT. This codes for CASSATWGPSTDTQYF.

This clone was counted between two and nine times. The gene calls are TRBV16 and TRBJ2-7, with a weak D call TRBD2 (6 bases). The germline V gene encodes CDR1 KGHSY and CDR2 FQNENV. Trimming shortened V by 4 bases and J by 3 bases, and 16 bases separated the two germline ends. This CDR3 is 15 amino acids long. The chain's CDR3 is CASSPPGLPLYEQYF. The DNA for the CDR3 is TGTGCCAGCAGCCCTCCGGGACTTCCTCTCTACGAGCAGTACTTC.

In its sample, this clone was seen a few times. In the same sample, other DNA sequences code for this CDR3. This sequence joins TRBV28 and TRBJ2-7; TRBD1 matches 8 bases. The CDR3 has 14 residues. V trimming: 4 bases; J trimming: 0 bases; junction bases outside the gene matches: 2. Germline loops: CDR1 MDHEN, CDR2 SYDVKM. The CDR3 loop is CASSSGTGSYEQYF. In DNA, the CDR3 is TGTGCCAGCAGTTCCGGGACAGGCTCCTACGAGCAGTACTTC.

This chain connects TRBV25-1 to TRBJ1-4; no reliable D call. The V gene lost 1 base and the J gene lost 10 bases, with 4 bases spanning the gap. The V gene's germline CDR1 is MGHDK and CDR2 SYGVNS. CDR3 length: 11 amino acids. This CDR3 reads CASSESGKLFF. Written as DNA, the CDR3 is TGTGCCAGCAGTGAATCTGGAAAACTGTTTTTT.

This clone was counted between two and nine times. The J gene is TRBJ1-5, the V gene TRBV6-5; D gene uncertain. V lost 6 bases and J 0 bases, leaving 9 bases between the germline ends. The CDR3 totals 14 residues. Germline CDR1 reads MNHEY; CDR2 reads SVGAGI. CDR3: CASSRTHSNQPQHF. The CDR3 DNA follows: TGTGCCAGCAGCCGGACGCATAGCAATCAGCCCCAGCATTTT.

The genes are TRBV5-4 and TRBJ2-7; perhaps TRBD1 as D (6 bases). Trimming shortened V by 0 bases and J by 0 bases, and 7 bases separated the two germline ends. Germline CDR1 SGHNT, CDR2 YYREEE (reference sequence). This CDR3 comprises 14 residues. The CDR3, as DNA: TGTGCCAGCAGCTTGGGACAGGCCTCCTACGAGCAGTACTTC. It codes for CASSLGQASYEQYF.

The V call is TRBV19, the J call TRBJ1-4, with 8 bases matching TRBD1. Germline lookup yields CDR1 LNHDA and CDR2 SQIVND (reference sequence). The CDR3 length is 13 residues. Losses at the gene ends were 3 bases for V and 13 bases for J; bases not matched to a gene: 7. In nucleotides, the CDR3 is TGTGCCAGTAGTATCGACAGGGGCTCAGGACTGTTTTTT. Amino acids: CASSIDRGSGLFF.

The rearrangement links TRBV18 to TRBJ2-4; D ambiguous. The CDR3 length is 13 residues. The V end lost 3 bases, the J end lost 4 bases, and 7 bases lay between the germline ends. The germline gives CDR1 KGHSH, CDR2 LQKENI. CDR3 sequence: CASSPPGKNIQYF. CDR3 coding DNA: TGTGCCAGCTCACCTCCCGGGAAAAACATTCAGTACTTC.

The CDR3 reads CASQQEEKLFF. The DNA for the CDR3 is TGTGCCAGCCAGCAGGAGGAAAAACTGTTTTTT. This sequence joins TRBV18 and TRBJ1-4; D gene ambiguous. The germline gives CDR1 KGHSH, CDR2 LQKENI. Trimming removed 8 bases from V and 8 bases from J, with 9 bases in between. The CDR3 is 11 amino acids.

The chain has TRBV9 and TRBJ1-2, with 9 bases matching TRBD1. Unmatched junction bases numbered 9, after V lost 0 bases and J lost 6 bases. This CDR3 contains 16 residues. Per the germline V gene, CDR1 is SGDLS and CDR2 is YYNGEE. In DNA, the CDR3 is TGTGCCAGCAGCGTAGACTCGGGGACAGGGAGTAATGGCTACACCTTC. Its protein product is CASSVDSGTGSNGYTF.

This clone was recorded a few times. The same CDR3 also results from other DNA sequences found in this sample. The chain is built from TRBV30 and TRBJ1-3, with D unclear. V lost 1 base and J 1 base, leaving 2 bases between the germline ends. The CDR3 spans 12 residues. Germline V CDR1 and CDR2: GTSNPN, SVGIG (reference sequence). The CDR3 sequence is CAWSGSGNTIYF. CDR3 sequence (DNA): TGTGCCTGGAGTGGGTCTGGAAACACCATATATTTT.

In this sample, this clone turned up a few times. This chain links TRBV5-6 with TRBJ2-7, with a weak D call TRBD2 (5 bases). Germline V lookup: CDR1 SGHDT, CDR2 YYEEEE. This CDR3 region has 13 residues. The germline V and J ends were trimmed by 0 bases and 1 base, with 5 bases remaining between them. As DNA, the CDR3 is TGTGCCAGCAGCTTGGCGGGGTCCTACGAGCAGTACTTC. Its translation: CASSLAGSYEQYF.

The rearrangement joins TRBV28 to TRBJ2-5; D possibly corresponds to TRBD1 (6 bases). V shed 5 bases and J shed 1 base, with 17 bases lying between them. CDR3 length equals 16 residues. Germline assignment: CDR1 MDHEN and CDR2 SYDVKM. The CDR3 loop is CASSKPYQGPQETQYF. The CDR3 DNA follows: TGTGCCAGCAGTAAACCCTACCAGGGGCCCCAAGAGACCCAGTACTTC.

For the CDR3, the DNA is TGTGCCAGCAGCGTAGGGACGACCGGGGCCCAGTTCTTC. It yields the protein CASSVGTTGAQFF. The chain links TRBV9 to TRBJ2-1; D possibly matches TRBD1 or TRBD2 (5 bases each). Trimming removed 0 bases at V and 13 bases at J, with 14 bases between. The CDR3 contains 13 residues. The V gene's germline CDR1 is SGDLS and CDR2 YYNGEE. Combining the CDR3 with reference TRBV9 and TRBJ2-1 gives the whole variable domain DSGVTQTPKHLITATGQRVTLRCSPRSGDLSVYWYQQSLDQGLQFLIQYYNGEERAKGNILERFSAQQFPDLHSELNLSSLELGDSALYFCASSVGTTGAQFFGPGTRLTVL.

The chain is built from TRBV30 and TRBJ2-7; D is uncertain. Germline V CDR1 and CDR2: GTSNPN, SVGIG (reference sequence). This CDR3 has 13 amino acids. V was pared by 0 bases and J by 1 base, with 7 bases between. CDR3 DNA: TGTGCCTGGAGTGTATCAGGATCCTACGAGCAGTACTTC. Protein product: CAWSVSGSYEQYF.

A remark on this clone: Additional DNA sequences in this sample encode the identical CDR3. V usage is TRBV5-1 and J usage is TRBJ2-3; no firm D call. The V and J ends lost 2 bases and 3 bases respectively, with 7 bases between them. The CDR3 is 13 amino acids. The germline CDR1 and CDR2 sequences are SGHRS and YFSETQ. CDR3 protein: CASSFSGTDTQYF. The CDR3, as DNA: TGCGCCAGCAGCTTCTCCGGGACAGATACGCAGTATTTT.

This clone was seen a handful of times. J is TRBJ2-3 and V is TRBV6-1; D is undetermined. CDR1 is MNHNS, CDR2 SASEGT, per germline. V was trimmed by 2 bases and J by 1 base, leaving 13 bases between them. The CDR3 is 16 residues long. CDR3 in DNA: TGTGCCAGCAGTGAAAACGTGGCAGGACGCACAGATACGCAGTATTTT. Its translation is CASSENVAGRTDTQYF.

The rearrangement joins TRBV28 to TRBJ1-5; no definite D call. The CDR3 is 15 amino acids. V dropped 5 bases and J dropped 0 bases, with 11 bases sitting between them. CDR1 MDHEN and CDR2 SYDVKM come from the germline V gene. CDR3: CASSGHTYSNQPQHF. In DNA, the CDR3 is TGTGCCAGCAGTGGCCATACGTATAGCAATCAGCCCCAGCATTTT.

The V and J genes are TRBV4-2 and TRBJ2-7; no reliable D call. The CDR3 spans 13 residues. Germline lookup yields CDR1 LGHNA and CDR2 YNFKEQ. V was shortened by 0 bases and J by 0 bases, with 3 bases between the two germline ends. The CDR3: CASSQDTSYEQYF. In DNA form, the CDR3 reads TGTGCCAGCAGCCAAGATACCTCCTACGAGCAGTACTTC.

The rearrangement links TRBV27 to TRBJ2-3; 7 nucleotides match TRBD2. V was clipped by 8 bases and J by 2 bases; unmatched bases: 7. The CDR3 has 14 residues. Germline CDR1 is MNHEY and CDR2 is SMNVEV (reference sequence). Here the CDR3 DNA reads TGTGCCAGCTCCTGGGGGGGTAACACAGATACGCAGTATTTT. Translation gives CASSWGGNTDTQYF.